This T cell receptor beta chain stems from a study of cytomegalovirus exposure and HLA in healthy donors. Turning to this clone: The antigen is not known.

V shed 0 bases and J shed 5 bases, with 11 bases lying between them. This CDR3 contains 15 residues. The germline gives CDR1 LGHNA, CDR2 YSLEER. General study points: A previous analysis found most TCR beta V segments productive roughly 87% or roughly 30% of the time.

PCR primers comprised 60 Vbeta and 13 Jbeta primers. Generated by immunoSEQ multiplex PCR, the TCRdb table keeps only in-frame clones and is missing some. The sample records about 130,000 clones, more than 60% being singletons. The gene calls are TRBV4-3 and TRBJ1-3; weak D call: TRBD1 (6 bases). The sequencing sample was made of PBMCs. The receptor comes from a woman between 35 and 50 years old in good health and CMV-seropositive. CDR3 loop: CASSQDRTGRNTIYF. CDR3 coding DNA: TGCGCCAGCAGCCAAGATAGAACAGGGAGAAACACCATATATTTT.